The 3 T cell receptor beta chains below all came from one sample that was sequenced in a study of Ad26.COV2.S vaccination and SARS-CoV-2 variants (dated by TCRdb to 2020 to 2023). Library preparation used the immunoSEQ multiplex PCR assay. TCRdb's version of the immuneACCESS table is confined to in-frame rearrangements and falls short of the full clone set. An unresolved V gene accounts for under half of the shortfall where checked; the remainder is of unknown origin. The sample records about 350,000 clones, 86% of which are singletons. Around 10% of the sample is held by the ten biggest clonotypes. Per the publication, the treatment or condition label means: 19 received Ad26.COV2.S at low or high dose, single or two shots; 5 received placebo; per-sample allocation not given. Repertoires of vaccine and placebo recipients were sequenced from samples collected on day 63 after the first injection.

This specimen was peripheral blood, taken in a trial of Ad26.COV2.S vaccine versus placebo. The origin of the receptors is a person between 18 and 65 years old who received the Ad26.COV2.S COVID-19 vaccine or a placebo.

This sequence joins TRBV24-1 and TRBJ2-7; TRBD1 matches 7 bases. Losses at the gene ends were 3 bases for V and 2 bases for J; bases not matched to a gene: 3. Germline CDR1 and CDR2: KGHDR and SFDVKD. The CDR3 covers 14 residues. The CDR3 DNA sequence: TGTGCCACCAGTGATCAGGGGACAGCCTACGAGCAGTACTTC. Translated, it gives CATSDQGTAYEQYF.

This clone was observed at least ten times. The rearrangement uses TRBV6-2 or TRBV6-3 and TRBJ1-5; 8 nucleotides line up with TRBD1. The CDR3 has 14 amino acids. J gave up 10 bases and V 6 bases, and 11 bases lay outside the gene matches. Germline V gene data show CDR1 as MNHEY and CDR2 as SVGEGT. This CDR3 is CASSETGVFYPQHF. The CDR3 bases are TGTGCCAGCAGCGAGACAGGGGTGTTTTATCCCCAGCATTTT.

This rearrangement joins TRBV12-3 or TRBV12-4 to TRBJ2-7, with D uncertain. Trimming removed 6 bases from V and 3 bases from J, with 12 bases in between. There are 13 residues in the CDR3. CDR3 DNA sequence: TGTGCCAGCAGCCCGACATCTCTCTACGAGCAGTACTTC. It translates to CASSPTSLYEQYF.